Sequencing of this T cell receptor beta chain was carried out in a study of PD-1 blockade in classical Hodgkin lymphoma. CDR1 and CDR2 (germline): SGHKS, YYEKEE (reference sequence). With 0 bases removed from V and 4 bases from J, the gap between germline ends came to 16 bases. The CDR3 totals 16 residues. The table came from immunoSEQ multiplex PCR; TCRdb's copy has only in-frame clones and leaves some out. This sample has 16,000 or so clones, with around 80% found just once. Every patient was affected by relapse after autologous stem cell transplantation, while exposure to brentuximab vedotin was not uniform.

This TCR derives from a human donor with classical Hodgkin lymphoma. The sample was peripheral blood mononuclear cells (PBMCs), taken before the second cycle of nivolumab. V is TRBV5-5 and J is TRBJ1-1; D is ambiguous. The CDR3: CASSLAGPPGSTEAFF. The CDR3 bases are TGTGCCAGCAGCTTGGCAGGCCCTCCTGGGAGCACTGAAGCTTTCTTT. Complete variable domain (other parts from reference TRBV5-5 and TRBJ1-1): DAGVTQSPTHLIKTRGQQVTLRCSPISGHKSVSWYQQVLGQGPQFIFQYYEKEERGRGNFPDRFSARQFPNYSSELNVNALLLGDSALYLCASSLAGPPGSTEAFFGQGTRLTVV.